The clone carrying this T cell receptor (beta chain) was seen a few times. The sample comes from a study of blood T cells in healthy people across ages. As for the study in general: Per every two T cells, about one barcoded beta molecule was captured by template switching.

Then a second PCR, running roughly 7 to 11 cycles, was carried out with a sample-barcoded 5' primer and a J-beta primer mix. TCRdb reanalysed the 5' RACE reads using MiXCR and keeps one entry per CDR3 protein. The data show approximately 1,000,000 distinct CDR3 sequences, 45% seen once. CDR1 and CDR2 from the germline V gene are KGHSH and LQKENI. CDR3 length equals 15 residues. Trimming took 6 bases from V and 3 from J; bases not matched to a gene: 7. The chain links TRBV18 to TRBJ1-4; 7 positions match TRBD1. This clonotype originated in a woman aged 60-75 years in good health. The material sequenced was blood. The CDR3 region is CASSRGQLANEKLFF. Written as DNA, the CDR3 is TGTGCCAGCTCGCGGGGACAGCTCGCTAATGAAAAACTGTTTTTT.